The rows below give T cell receptor beta chains drawn from one sample of a study of Graves' ophthalmopathy and Graves' hyperthyroidism. Via MiXCR, TCRdb re-called the multiplex PCR reads, giving one row per CDR3 protein. The data show about 230,000 distinct CDR3 sequences, around 45% seen once. The sequenced material came from peripheral blood. Source of these receptors: an adult man with Graves' ophthalmopathy. Each CDR3 is given with its conserved first and last residue. The D gene is left open where the match is weak. Some rows have no size entry. The others give once, few or many, or a class for an expanded clone.

V gene: TRBV25-1; D gene: -; J gene: TRBJ2-2; clone size: many; CDR3 protein: CASSELVGYGELFF; CDR3 DNA: TGTGCCAGCAGTGAACTGGTCGGGTACGGGGAGCTGTTTTTT
V gene: TRBV20-1; D gene: -; J gene: TRBJ2-6; clone size: many; CDR3 protein: CSARHAQRANVLTF; CDR3 DNA: TGCAGTGCTAGGCACGCCCAAAGGGCCAACGTCCTGACTTTC
V gene: TRBV5-1; D gene: -; J gene: TRBJ1-4; clone size: -; CDR3 protein: CASSPRGGRNEKLFF; CDR3 DNA: TGCGCCAGCAGCCCCCGGGGAGGGCGTAATGAAAAACTGTTTTTT
V gene: TRBV29-1; D gene: TRBD1; J gene: TRBJ2-7; clone size: -; CDR3 protein: CSARTGIYEQYF; CDR3 DNA: TGCAGCGCCCGGACAGGCATCTACGAGCAGTACTTC
V gene: TRBV7-3; D gene: -; J gene: TRBJ1-1; clone size: few; CDR3 protein: CASSLLNRRTEAFF; CDR3 DNA: TGTGCCAGCAGCCTTCTCAATCGTAGGACTGAAGCTTTCTTT
V gene: TRBV7-9; D gene: TRBD2; J gene: TRBJ2-1; clone size: -; CDR3 protein: CASSPPGLAGMAEQFF; CDR3 DNA: TGTGCCAGCAGCCCGCCCGGACTAGCGGGGATGGCGGAGCAGTTCTTC
V gene: TRBV5-6; D gene: -; J gene: TRBJ1-1; clone size: -; CDR3 protein: CASSYPGPNTEAFF; CDR3 DNA: TGTGCCAGCAGCTACCCCGGTCCCAACACTGAAGCTTTCTTT
V gene: TRBV7-9; D gene: -; J gene: TRBJ1-2; clone size: -; CDR3 protein: CAGSADRNYGYTF; CDR3 DNA: TGTGCCGGCAGCGCGGACCGTAACTATGGCTACACCTTC
V gene: TRBV4-1; D gene: -; J gene: TRBJ1-5; clone size: -; CDR3 protein: CASSQDVRDYQPQHF; CDR3 DNA: TGCGCCAGCAGCCAAGACGTGAGAGACTATCAGCCCCAGCATTTT
V gene: TRBV18; D gene: -; J gene: TRBJ2-7; clone size: -; CDR3 protein: CASSPDPLSEQYF; CDR3 DNA: TGTGCCAGCTCACCCGACCCTCTAAGCGAGCAGTACTTC
V gene: TRBV7-9; D gene: TRBD1; J gene: TRBJ2-7; clone size: -; CDR3 protein: CASSGRDRGTYEQYF; CDR3 DNA: TGTGCCAGCAGCGGCCGGGACAGGGGGACCTACGAGCAGTACTTC
V gene: TRBV12-3/TRBV12-4; D gene: -; J gene: TRBJ1-2; clone size: few; CDR3 protein: CASSRLGQAGRDGYTF; CDR3 DNA: TGTGCCAGCAGTCGTCTTGGGCAGGCGGGGAGAGATGGCTACACCTTC
V gene: TRBV7-2; D gene: -; J gene: TRBJ2-1; clone size: -; CDR3 protein: CASSLGIVQGQFF; CDR3 DNA: TGTGCCAGCAGCTTAGGTATCGTCCAGGGTCAGTTCTTC
V gene: TRBV7-9; D gene: TRBD2; J gene: TRBJ2-1; clone size: once; CDR3 protein: CASSPGTRNNEQFF; CDR3 DNA: TGTGCCAGCAGCCCCGGGACTAGGAACAATGAGCAGTTCTTC
V gene: TRBV12-3/TRBV12-4; D gene: -; J gene: TRBJ1-2; clone size: few; CDR3 protein: CASSAQAGRNYGYTF; CDR3 DNA: TGTGCCAGCAGTGCGCAGGCAGGGAGGAACTATGGCTACACCTTC
V gene: TRBV10-3; D gene: TRBD1; J gene: TRBJ1-1; clone size: -; CDR3 protein: CASSYSGGDRANTEAFF; CDR3 DNA: TGTGCCAGCAGTTACAGCGGGGGGGACAGGGCGAACACTGAAGCTTTCTTT
V gene: TRBV10-3; D gene: -; J gene: TRBJ2-7; clone size: -; CDR3 protein: CARDPSNHEQYF; CDR3 DNA: TGTGCTAGAGATCCGTCTAACCACGAGCAGTACTTC
V gene: TRBV7-2; D gene: TRBD2; J gene: TRBJ2-2; clone size: -; CDR3 protein: CASSFGLAGATGELFF; CDR3 DNA: TGTGCCAGCAGCTTCGGACTAGCGGGAGCGACCGGGGAGCTGTTTTTT
V gene: TRBV7-9; D gene: TRBD1; J gene: TRBJ1-2; clone size: -; CDR3 protein: CASSLKGQGVYTF; CDR3 DNA: TGTGCCAGCAGCTTAAAGGGACAGGGAGTTTACACCTTC
V gene: TRBV9; D gene: -; J gene: TRBJ1-2; clone size: few; CDR3 protein: CASSDGGGYGYTF; CDR3 DNA: TGTGCCAGCAGCGACGGGGGCGGCTATGGCTACACCTTC
V gene: TRBV20-1; D gene: -; J gene: TRBJ1-5; clone size: -; CDR3 protein: CSASQTDSNQPQHF; CDR3 DNA: TGCAGTGCTAGCCAGACAGATAGCAATCAGCCCCAGCATTTT
V gene: TRBV19; D gene: -; J gene: TRBJ2-2; clone size: -; CDR3 protein: CASTPRTGELFF; CDR3 DNA: TGTGCCAGTACCCCGAGGACCGGGGAGCTGTTTTTT
V gene: TRBV6-6; D gene: TRBD1; J gene: TRBJ2-7; clone size: -; CDR3 protein: CASLPAGQGTYEQYF; CDR3 DNA: TGTGCCAGCCTCCCGGCGGGACAGGGGACCTACGAGCAGTACTTC
V gene: TRBV20-1; D gene: -; J gene: TRBJ1-1; clone size: -; CDR3 protein: CSARGHREVTEAFF; CDR3 DNA: TGCAGTGCTAGAGGACATAGAGAAGTCACTGAAGCTTTCTTT
V gene: TRBV19; D gene: -; J gene: TRBJ1-4; clone size: once; CDR3 protein: CASSLSGGVLNEKLFF; CDR3 DNA: TGTGCCAGTAGTCTCTCCGGTGGGGTCTTGAATGAAAAACTGTTTTTT
V gene: TRBV7-8; D gene: TRBD1; J gene: TRBJ1-2; clone size: few; CDR3 protein: CASSLSQGASGYTF; CDR3 DNA: TGTGCCAGCAGCTTATCACAGGGGGCAAGTGGCTACACCTTC